This is a list of T cell receptor beta chains from one sample in a study of blood T cells in healthy people across ages. TCRdb analysed the 5' RACE reads with MiXCR anew, one entry per CDR3 protein. The table lists 1.5 million to 2 million distinct CDR3 sequences, under 30% of them singletons, with about 7.7% in the top ten. The specimen sequenced was blood. Source of these receptors: a woman between 25 and 40 years old in good health. Both conserved end residues are part of each CDR3. The order of the fields is D gene, V gene, clone size, J gene, CDR3 protein, CDR3 DNA. A D gene is named only where the DNA matches it firmly. Part of the rows lack a size; the others show once, few, many or a class for expanded clones.

NA	TRBV27	NA	TRBJ2-4	CASSLSIAKNIQYF	TGTGCCAGCAGTCTAAGTATAGCCAAAAACATTCAGTACTTC
TRBD1	TRBV6-2/TRBV6-3	NA	TRBJ2-7	CASSYFQGWQGAEEQYF	TGTGCCAGCAGTTATTTTCAGGGATGGCAGGGGGCAGAAGAGCAGTACTTC
NA	TRBV24-1	few	TRBJ1-3	CATSEGHRGIYF	TGTGCCACCAGTGAAGGACATCGAGGCATATATTTT
TRBD2	TRBV28	few	TRBJ2-3	CASSRGLAGVDTQYF	TGTGCCAGCAGTAGGGGACTAGCGGGGGTTGATACGCAGTATTTT
NA	TRBV6-1	NA	TRBJ1-4	CASTWRGSNEKLFF	TGTGCCAGCACCTGGCGGGGGTCTAATGAAAAACTGTTTTTT
TRBD1	TRBV7-3	many	TRBJ2-7	CASSWTGSGTEQYF	TGTGCTAGCAGCTGGACAGGTTCGGGTACCGAGCAGTACTTC
NA	TRBV2	many	TRBJ2-1	CASLPTEASYNEQFF	TGTGCCAGCCTTCCGACGGAGGCCTCTTACAATGAGCAGTTCTTC
TRBD1	TRBV4-1	few	TRBJ2-1	CASSQGRDRTYNEQFF	TGCGCCAGCAGCCAGGGTCGGGACAGAACTTACAATGAGCAGTTCTTC
TRBD1	TRBV19	few	TRBJ2-1	CASRGQGKDEQFF	TGTGCCAGTAGGGGACAGGGCAAGGATGAGCAGTTCTTC
NA	TRBV7-9	few	TRBJ1-5	CASSSQSYSSNQPQHF	TGTGCCAGCAGCTCACAATCCTACAGTAGCAATCAGCCCCAGCATTTT
TRBD2	TRBV7-6	few	TRBJ2-7	CASSSQAGGSDFSYEQYF	TGTGCCAGCAGCTCCCAGGCGGGGGGTAGCGATTTCTCCTACGAGCAGTACTTC
TRBD1	TRBV2	once	TRBJ2-1	CASKGTGNEQFF	TGTGCCAGCAAAGGGACAGGCAATGAGCAGTTCTTC
TRBD2	TRBV2	few	TRBJ2-1	CASSGSGSRSYNEQFF	TGTGCCAGCAGTGGTAGCGGGAGTAGGTCCTACAATGAGCAGTTCTTC
NA	TRBV14	NA	TRBJ2-3	CASGSRDTQYF	TGTGCCAGCGGCAGCAGAGATACGCAGTATTTT
NA	TRBV20-1	NA	TRBJ2-7	CRARGDRSEQYF	TGCAGGGCTAGAGGCGACAGGTCCGAGCAGTACTTC
TRBD1	TRBV20-1	NA	TRBJ2-3	CSAPGQRTPDTQYF	TGCAGTGCTCCGGGACAGCGGACCCCAGATACGCAGTATTTT
NA	TRBV28	few	TRBJ2-1	CASSFPGGATYNEQFF	TGTGCCAGCAGTTTCCCCGGCGGAGCGACCTACAATGAGCAGTTCTTC
NA	TRBV6-4	NA	TRBJ2-3	CASSDSAFRPTDTQYF	TGTGCCAGCAGTGACTCAGCCTTCCGACCCACAGATACGCAGTATTTT
TRBD1	TRBV5-6	NA	TRBJ1-5	CASSLGDRGAQPQHF	TGTGCCAGCAGCTTGGGAGACAGGGGGGCTCAGCCCCAGCATTTT
NA	TRBV20-1	few	TRBJ2-3	CSARVFSVGPDTQYF	TGCAGTGCTAGAGTTTTTAGCGTGGGACCAGATACGCAGTATTTT
TRBD2	TRBV7-7	NA	TRBJ2-1	CASSLASPSGTYNEQFF	TGTGCCAGCAGCTTAGCTAGCCCTAGCGGGACCTACAATGAGCAGTTCTTC
NA	TRBV29-1	NA	TRBJ2-7	CNVDGAYEQYF	TGCAACGTCGACGGGGCCTACGAGCAGTACTTC
NA	TRBV4-3	NA	TRBJ1-5	CASSQDFDQPQHF	TGCGCCAGCAGCCAAGACTTTGATCAGCCCCAGCATTTT
NA	TRBV18	NA	TRBJ2-7	CASSPTKGRESSYEQYF	TGTGCCAGCTCACCCACCAAGGGAAGGGAATCCTCCTACGAGCAGTACTTC
NA	TRBV5-5	few	TRBJ1-5	CASSRQQGNQPQHF	TGTGCCAGCAGCCGGCAACAGGGTAATCAGCCCCAGCATTTT
TRBD2	TRBV14	NA	TRBJ2-1	CASSRRPGTSGGNEQFF	TGTGCCAGCAGCCGAAGGCCGGGGACTAGCGGGGGTAATGAGCAGTTCTTC
TRBD2	TRBV5-1	few	TRBJ2-7	CASSTGLEPYEQYF	TGCGCCAGCAGCACCGGACTAGAACCCTACGAGCAGTACTTC
NA	TRBV6-2/TRBV6-3	NA	TRBJ2-7	CASYGTGPSTYEQYF	TGTGCCAGTTACGGAACAGGGCCTTCAACCTACGAGCAGTACTTC
NA	TRBV4-1	few	TRBJ1-3	CASSHGPQGGNTIYF	TGCGCCAGCAGCCATGGACCCCAGGGTGGAAACACCATATATTTT
NA	TRBV5-1	many	TRBJ2-5	CASSFGAGQETQYF	TGCGCCAGCAGCTTTGGGGCGGGACAAGAGACCCAGTACTTC
TRBD2	TRBV2	NA	TRBJ2-5	CASSLVAGWQETQYF	TGTGCCAGCAGTCTCGTAGCGGGATGGCAAGAGACCCAGTACTTC
NA	TRBV3-1	NA	TRBJ2-1	CASSRYGGLDNEQFF	TGTGCCAGCAGCCGATACGGGGGACTTGACAATGAGCAGTTCTTC
NA	TRBV7-9	NA	TRBJ2-1	CASSLAPWEQETQFF	TGTGCCAGCAGCTTAGCCCCCTGGGAACAAGAGACCCAGTTCTTC
NA	TRBV20-1	few	TRBJ2-1	CSAIAGRVRGHEQFF	TGCAGTGCTATCGCGGGGCGGGTCCGCGGGCATGAGCAGTTCTTC
NA	TRBV7-3	few	TRBJ2-3	CASSIQGRDTDTQYF	TGTGCCAGCAGCATACAGGGTAGAGACACAGATACGCAGTATTTT
NA	TRBV7-9	few	TRBJ2-1	CASSPTIVSYNEQFF	TGTGCCAGCAGCCCTACTATCGTCTCCTACAATGAGCAGTTCTTC
NA	TRBV5-1	few	TRBJ1-2	CASSSHKRSNYGYTF	TGCGCCAGCAGCTCGCACAAAAGGTCTAACTATGGCTACACCTTC
TRBD2	TRBV4-3	many	TRBJ2-7	CASSHQTSSYYEQYF	TGCGCCAGCAGCCACCAGACTAGCAGCTACTACGAGCAGTACTTC
TRBD1	TRBV7-9	few	TRBJ2-7	CASSLRGQGGYEQYF	TGTGCCAGCAGCTTAAGAGGACAGGGTGGGTACGAGCAGTACTTC
TRBD2	TRBV7-2	NA	TRBJ2-7	CASSLPLTSGYEQYF	TGTGCCAGCAGCCTACCCCTGACTAGCGGCTACGAGCAGTACTTC
TRBD1	TRBV5-1	NA	TRBJ1-4	CASSKTGNTNEKLFF	TGCGCCAGCAGCAAGACAGGGAATACAAATGAAAAACTGTTTTTT
NA	TRBV10-2	many	TRBJ2-5	CASKVGREETQYF	TGCGCCAGCAAGGTCGGGCGAGAAGAGACCCAGTACTTC
NA	TRBV4-1	many	TRBJ1-4	CASSQELTDEKLFF	TGCGCCAGCAGCCAAGAACTAACGGATGAAAAACTGTTTTTT
TRBD1	TRBV5-1	NA	TRBJ2-6	CASSSNRGVTGANVLTF	TGCGCCAGCAGCTCTAACAGGGGGGTGACTGGGGCCAACGTCCTGACTTTC
TRBD2	TRBV7-2	few	TRBJ2-3	CASSNGGGPQYF	TGTGCCAGCAGCAACGGGGGGGGCCCGCAGTATTTT
NA	TRBV5-1	NA	TRBJ2-1	CAGSLVVYPDEQFF	TGCGCCGGCAGCTTGGTGGTGTATCCAGACGAGCAGTTCTTC
NA	TRBV18	many	TRBJ2-7	CASSLNSGSYEQYF	TGTGCCAGCTCACTTAATAGTGGGTCCTACGAGCAGTACTTC
NA	TRBV2	few	TRBJ1-6	CASLNVAPLHF	TGTGCCAGCCTCAACGTGGCACCCCTCCACTTT
TRBD1	TRBV12-3/TRBV12-4	NA	TRBJ1-1	CASSWRQGMNTEAFF	TGTGCCAGCAGTTGGAGACAGGGAATGAACACTGAAGCTTTCTTT
NA	TRBV2	NA	TRBJ2-7	CASSEAQGTEQYF	TGTGCCAGCAGTGAAGCGCAGGGTACCGAGCAGTACTTC
TRBD1	TRBV4-3	many	TRBJ2-6	CASSPSGQGVHSGANVLTF	TGCGCCAGCAGCCCCTCGGGACAGGGGGTTCACTCTGGGGCCAACGTCCTGACTTTC
NA	TRBV15	NA	TRBJ2-7	CATSRDSDATYEQYF	TGTGCCACCAGCAGAGACAGCGATGCGACCTACGAGCAGTACTTC
TRBD1	TRBV24-1	NA	TRBJ1-2	CATSDPSDRARGYTF	TGTGCCACCAGTGACCCCTCGGACAGGGCTAGGGGCTACACCTTC
TRBD2	TRBV20-1	NA	TRBJ2-1	CSAEAPSGGGAFEQFF	TGCAGTGCTGAAGCCCCATCGGGCGGGGGGGCCTTTGAGCAGTTCTTC
TRBD1	TRBV7-2	NA	TRBJ2-7	CASSRDRGQGEQYF	TGTGCCAGCAGCCGGGACAGGGGCCAGGGGGAGCAGTACTTC
TRBD2	TRBV6-2/TRBV6-3	NA	TRBJ2-1	CASRVTGLGNEQFF	TGTGCCAGCAGAGTTACTGGACTAGGCAATGAGCAGTTCTTC
NA	TRBV15	NA	TRBJ2-5	CATSRDRGSQETQYF	TGTGCCACCAGCAGAGATAGGGGCAGCCAAGAGACCCAGTACTTC
TRBD2	TRBV5-1	few	TRBJ2-1	CASSLSGGGPPYNEQFF	TGCGCCAGCAGCTTGTCCGGCGGGGGGCCACCCTACAATGAGCAGTTCTTC
TRBD2	TRBV12-3/TRBV12-4	NA	TRBJ2-3	CASSLSPSGSTDTQYF	TGTGCCAGCAGTTTATCCCCTAGCGGTAGCACAGATACGCAGTATTTT
NA	TRBV3-1	NA	TRBJ2-1	CASSGPGDNEQFF	TGTGCCAGCAGCGGCCCGGGTGACAATGAGCAGTTCTTC